This T cell receptor beta chain comes out of a study of blood T cell repertoires in COVID-19. TCRdb keeps only in-frame clones here, not all; method: immunoSEQ multiplex PCR. The table has almost 30,000 clones, more than 75% seen once. This CDR3 contains 15 residues. Looked up from germline, CDR1 is MNHNS and CDR2 is SASEGT. Trimming left V 0 bases short and J 10 bases short, with 13 bases between. The specimen sequenced was peripheral blood. The origin of this receptor is a woman in her seventies with acute or convalescent COVID-19. The J gene is TRBJ1-6, the V gene TRBV6-1, with D hard to call. Here the CDR3 DNA reads TGTGCCAGCAGTGAAGCAACCCTCGGAGGATCACCCCTCCACTTT. It specifies CASSEATLGGSPLHF.